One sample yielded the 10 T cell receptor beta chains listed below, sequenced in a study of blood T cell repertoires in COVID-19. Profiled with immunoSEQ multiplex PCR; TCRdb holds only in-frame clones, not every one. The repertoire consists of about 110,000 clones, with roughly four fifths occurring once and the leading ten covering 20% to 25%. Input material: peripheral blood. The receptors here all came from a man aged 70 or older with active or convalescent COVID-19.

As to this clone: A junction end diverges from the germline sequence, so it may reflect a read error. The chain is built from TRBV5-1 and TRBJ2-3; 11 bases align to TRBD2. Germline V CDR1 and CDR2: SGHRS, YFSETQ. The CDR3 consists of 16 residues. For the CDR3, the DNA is TGCGCCAGCAGCTTACGTACTAGCGGGAGCATAGATACGCAGTATTTT. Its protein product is CASSLRTSGSIDTQYF.

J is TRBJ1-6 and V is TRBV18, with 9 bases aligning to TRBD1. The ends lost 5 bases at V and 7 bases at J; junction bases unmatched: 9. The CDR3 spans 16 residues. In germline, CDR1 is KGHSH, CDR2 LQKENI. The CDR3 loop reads CASSTVGQGGNSPLHF. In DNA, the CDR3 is TGTGCCAGCTCAACCGTGGGACAGGGTGGAAATTCACCCCTCCACTTT. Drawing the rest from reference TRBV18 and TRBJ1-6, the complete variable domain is NAGVMQNPRHLVRRRGQEARLRCSPMKGHSHVYWYRQLPEEGLKFMVYLQKENIIDESGMPKERFSAEFPKEGPSILRIQQVVRGDSAAYFCASSTVGQGGNSPLHFGNGTRLTVT.

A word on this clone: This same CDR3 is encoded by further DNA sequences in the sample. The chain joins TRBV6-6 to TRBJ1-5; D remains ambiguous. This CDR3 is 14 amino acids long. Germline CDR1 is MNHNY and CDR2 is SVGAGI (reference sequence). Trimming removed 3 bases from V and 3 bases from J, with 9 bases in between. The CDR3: CASSYGQLNQPQHF. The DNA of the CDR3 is TGTGCCAGCAGTTATGGGCAGCTCAATCAGCCCCAGCATTTT.

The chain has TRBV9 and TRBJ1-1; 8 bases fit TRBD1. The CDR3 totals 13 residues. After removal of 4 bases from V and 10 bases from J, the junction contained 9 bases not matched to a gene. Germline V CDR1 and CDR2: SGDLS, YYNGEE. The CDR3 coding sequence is TGTGCCAGCAGCCCACGACAGGGGATAGGAGCTTTCTTT. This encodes CASSPRQGIGAFF. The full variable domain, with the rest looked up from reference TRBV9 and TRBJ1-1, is DSGVTQTPKHLITATGQRVTLRCSPRSGDLSVYWYQQSLDQGLQFLIQYYNGEERAKGNILERFSAQQFPDLHSELNLSSLELGDSALYFCASSPRQGIGAFFGQGTRLTVV.

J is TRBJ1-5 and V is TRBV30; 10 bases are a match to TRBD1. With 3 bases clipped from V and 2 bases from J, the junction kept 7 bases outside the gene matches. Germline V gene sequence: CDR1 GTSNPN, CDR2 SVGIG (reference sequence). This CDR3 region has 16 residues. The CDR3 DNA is TGTGCCTGGAGCAAATCCGGGACAGGGGGCAATCAGCCCCAGCATTTT. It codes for CAWSKSGTGGNQPQHF.

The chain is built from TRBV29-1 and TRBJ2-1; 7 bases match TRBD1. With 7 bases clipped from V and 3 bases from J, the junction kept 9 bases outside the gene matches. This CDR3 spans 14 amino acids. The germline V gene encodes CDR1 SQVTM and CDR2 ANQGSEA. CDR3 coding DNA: TGCAGCGCCGTACCAGGGGGTCTCTACAATGAGCAGTTCTTC. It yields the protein CSAVPGGLYNEQFF.

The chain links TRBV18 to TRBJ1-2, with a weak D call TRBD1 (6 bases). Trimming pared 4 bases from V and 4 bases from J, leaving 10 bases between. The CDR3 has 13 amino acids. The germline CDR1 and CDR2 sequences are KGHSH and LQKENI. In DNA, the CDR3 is TGTGCCAGCTCACTTGGACAGTCCTATGGCTACACCTTC. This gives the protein CASSLGQSYGYTF.

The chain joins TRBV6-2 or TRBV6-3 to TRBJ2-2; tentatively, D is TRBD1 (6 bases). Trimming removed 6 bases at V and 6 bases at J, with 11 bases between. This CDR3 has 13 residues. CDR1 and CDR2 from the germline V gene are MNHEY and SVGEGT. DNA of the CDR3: TGTGCCAGCAGCTGGACAGTGGCCGGGGAGCTGTTTTTT. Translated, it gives CASSWTVAGELFF.

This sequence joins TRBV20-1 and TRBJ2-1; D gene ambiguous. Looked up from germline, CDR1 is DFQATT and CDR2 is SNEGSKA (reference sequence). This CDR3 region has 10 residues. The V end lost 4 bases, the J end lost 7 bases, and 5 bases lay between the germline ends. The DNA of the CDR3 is TGCAGTGCTACCTTGAATGAGCAGTTCTTC. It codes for CSATLNEQFF.

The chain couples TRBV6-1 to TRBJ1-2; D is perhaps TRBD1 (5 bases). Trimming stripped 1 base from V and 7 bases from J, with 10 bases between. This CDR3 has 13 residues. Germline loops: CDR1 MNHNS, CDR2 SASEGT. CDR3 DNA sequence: TGTGCCAGCAGTGAAGGTCGGGGGACTGGCTACACCTTC. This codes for CASSEGRGTGYTF.